What follows is one T cell receptor beta chain and its context. As yet, its antigen is unknown. This table comes from immunoSEQ multiplex PCR, and its TCRdb copy is limited to in-frame clones, with some not included. The profile shows 1,100,000 or so clones, about 80% of them singletons. This specimen belongs to a study of shared clonotypes between healthy human individuals. The CDR3 runs 14 residues. The V gene's germline CDR1 is ENHRY and CDR2 SYGVKD. V lost 8 bases to trimming and J lost 2 bases, with 13 bases between them. General study findings and limits: Donor clonotype sharing was expected to depend on sequencing depth.

The source is a man younger than 35 in good health. Some clones in this sample may be carry-over from other donors' samples. Sequencing was done on a sample of memory CD4+ T cells from PBMCs. The subset was: CD45RA-negative fraction. The J gene is TRBJ1-5, the V gene TRBV10-3; no reliable D call. The CDR3 here is CAISKPGGNQPQHF. In DNA form, the CDR3 reads TGTGCCATCTCGAAACCGGGAGGCAATCAGCCCCAGCATTTT.